This T cell receptor (beta chain) was documented in a study of T cell responses to AZD1222 COVID-19 vaccine. The CDR3 consists of 15 residues. Germline CDR1 is SGDLS and CDR2 is YYNGEE. Trimming took 0 bases from V and 4 from J, leaving 10 bases between them. Sequencing was performed with immunoSEQ multiplex PCR; in TCRdb, only in-frame clones are kept and a portion is missing. Of under 100,000 clones in the sample, 92% were seen once. This chain uses TRBV9 with TRBJ1-4, with a tentative D call TRBD1 (5 bases). The sequenced sample was peripheral blood, obtained on day 0 of MenACWY control vaccination. This sequence originates from an adult in good health. This CDR3 reads CASSVAGTGNEKLFF. The CDR3 bases are TGTGCCAGCAGCGTAGCTGGGACCGGTAATGAAAAACTGTTTTTT.